This TCR beta chain was captured in a study of T-cell memory formation after mild COVID-19. TCRdb redid the calling of the 5' RACE reads with MiXCR, one entry per CDR3 protein. The top ten hold around two fifths of the sample, which has about 110,000 distinct CDR3 sequences, approximately 14% seen once. The CDR3 is made up of 15 amino acids. V lost 5 bases and J lost 6, with 19 bases in between. The receptor's source is a man aged 18 to 29 who had mild COVID-19 (a few samples of this study predate the infection). Cell type and time point are not known. V and J are TRBV12-3 or TRBV12-4 and TRBJ1-2; the D is unclear. What was sequenced was PBMCs or a T cell subset sorted from them (not recorded which). DNA of the CDR3: TGTGCCAGCAGTACGGGCGCGGTTGGGCCGGATGGCTACACCTTC. This encodes CASSTGAVGPDGYTF.